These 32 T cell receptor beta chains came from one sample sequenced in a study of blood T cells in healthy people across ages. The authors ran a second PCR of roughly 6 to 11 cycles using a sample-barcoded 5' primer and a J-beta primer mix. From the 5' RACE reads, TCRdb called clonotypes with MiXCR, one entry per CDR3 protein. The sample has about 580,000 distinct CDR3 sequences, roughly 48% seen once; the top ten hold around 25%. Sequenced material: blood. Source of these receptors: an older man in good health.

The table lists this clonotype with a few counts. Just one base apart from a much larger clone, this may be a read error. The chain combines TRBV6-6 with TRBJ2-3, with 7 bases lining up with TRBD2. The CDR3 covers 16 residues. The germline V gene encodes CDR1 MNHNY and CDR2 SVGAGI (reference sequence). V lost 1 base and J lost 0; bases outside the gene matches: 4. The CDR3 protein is CASSYCASGSTDTQYF. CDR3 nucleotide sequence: TGTGCCAGCAGTTACTGTGCTAGCGGAAGCACAGATACGCAGTATTTT.

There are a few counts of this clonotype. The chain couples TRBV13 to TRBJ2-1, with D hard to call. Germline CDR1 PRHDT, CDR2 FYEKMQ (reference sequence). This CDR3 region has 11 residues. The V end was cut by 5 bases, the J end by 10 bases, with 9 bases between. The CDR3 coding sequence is TGTGCCAGCAGCGTACGCCAGGAGCAGTTCTTC. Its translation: CASSVRQEQFF.

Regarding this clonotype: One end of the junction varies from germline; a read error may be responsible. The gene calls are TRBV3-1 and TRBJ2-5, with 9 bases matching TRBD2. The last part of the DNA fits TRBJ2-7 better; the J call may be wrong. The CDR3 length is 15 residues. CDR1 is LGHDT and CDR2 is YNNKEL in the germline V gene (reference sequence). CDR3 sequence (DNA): TGTGCCAACAGCCAAGTGGGCGGGAGGGACTACGAGCAGTACTTC. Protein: CANSQVGGRDYEQYF.

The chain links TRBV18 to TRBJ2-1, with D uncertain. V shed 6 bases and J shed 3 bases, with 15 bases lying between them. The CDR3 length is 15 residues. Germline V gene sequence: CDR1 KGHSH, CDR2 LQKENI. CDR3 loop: CASSPTLPGYNEQFF. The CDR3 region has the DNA TGTGCCAGCTCGCCAACACTACCGGGCTACAATGAGCAGTTCTTC.

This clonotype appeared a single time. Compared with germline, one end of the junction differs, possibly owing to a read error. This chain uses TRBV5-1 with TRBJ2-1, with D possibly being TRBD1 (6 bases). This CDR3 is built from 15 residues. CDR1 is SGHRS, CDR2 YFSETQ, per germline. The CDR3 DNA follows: TGCGCCAACAGCTTGAGCGGACAGTCCTACAATGAGCAGTTCTTC. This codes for CANSLSGQSYNEQFF.

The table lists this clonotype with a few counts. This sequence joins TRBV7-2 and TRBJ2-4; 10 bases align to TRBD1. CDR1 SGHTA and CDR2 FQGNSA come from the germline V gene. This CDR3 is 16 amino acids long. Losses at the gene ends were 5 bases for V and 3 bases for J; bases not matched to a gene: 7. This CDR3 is CASSPPGQGFKNIQYF. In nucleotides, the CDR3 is TGTGCCAGCAGCCCCCCGGGACAGGGGTTCAAAAACATTCAGTACTTC.

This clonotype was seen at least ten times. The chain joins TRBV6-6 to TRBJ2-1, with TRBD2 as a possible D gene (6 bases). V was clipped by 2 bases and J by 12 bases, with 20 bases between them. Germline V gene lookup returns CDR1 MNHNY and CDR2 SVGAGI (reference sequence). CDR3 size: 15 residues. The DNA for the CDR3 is TGTGCCAGCAGTTACCCGCTCTCCGCGGGACGTGGGCAGTTCTTC. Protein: CASSYPLSAGRGQFF.

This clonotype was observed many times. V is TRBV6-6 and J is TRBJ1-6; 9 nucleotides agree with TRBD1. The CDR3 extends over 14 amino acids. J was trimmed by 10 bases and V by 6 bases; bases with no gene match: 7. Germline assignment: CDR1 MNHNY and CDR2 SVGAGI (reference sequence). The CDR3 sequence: CASRLQGARSPLHF. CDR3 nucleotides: TGTGCCAGCAGATTACAGGGGGCAAGATCACCCCTCCACTTT.

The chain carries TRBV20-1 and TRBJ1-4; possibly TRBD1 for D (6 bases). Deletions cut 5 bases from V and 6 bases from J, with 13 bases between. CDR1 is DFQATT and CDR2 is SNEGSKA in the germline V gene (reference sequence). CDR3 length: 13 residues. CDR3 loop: CSAEGGGDEKLFF. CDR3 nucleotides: TGCAGTGCTGAGGGCGGGGGCGATGAAAAACTGTTTTTT.

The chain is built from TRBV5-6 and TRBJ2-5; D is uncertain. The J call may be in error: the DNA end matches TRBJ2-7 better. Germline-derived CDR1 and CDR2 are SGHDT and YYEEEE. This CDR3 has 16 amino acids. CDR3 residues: CASSRGLTGSTYEQYF. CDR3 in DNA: TGTGCCAGCAGCCGAGGCCTGACTGGTTCTACCTACGAGCAGTACTTC.

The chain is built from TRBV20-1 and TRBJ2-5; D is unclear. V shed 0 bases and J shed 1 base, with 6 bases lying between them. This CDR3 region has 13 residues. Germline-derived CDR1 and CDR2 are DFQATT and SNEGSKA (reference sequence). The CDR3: CSARDLIQETQYF. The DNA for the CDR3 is TGCAGTGCTAGAGATTTGATCCAAGAGACCCAGTACTTC.

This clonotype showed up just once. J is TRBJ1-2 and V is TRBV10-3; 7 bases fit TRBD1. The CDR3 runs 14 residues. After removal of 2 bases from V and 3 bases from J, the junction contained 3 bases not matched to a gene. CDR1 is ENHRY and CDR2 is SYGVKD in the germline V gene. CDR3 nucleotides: TGTGCCATCAGTGAGATAGGACAGGACTATGGCTACACCTTC. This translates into CAISEIGQDYGYTF.

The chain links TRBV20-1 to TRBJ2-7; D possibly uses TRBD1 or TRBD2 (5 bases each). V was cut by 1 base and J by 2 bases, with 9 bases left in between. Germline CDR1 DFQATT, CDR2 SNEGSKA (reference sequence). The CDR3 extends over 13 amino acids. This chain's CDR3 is CSARGDVTYEQYF. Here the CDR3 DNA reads TGCAGTGCTAGAGGGGACGTTACCTACGAGCAGTACTTC.

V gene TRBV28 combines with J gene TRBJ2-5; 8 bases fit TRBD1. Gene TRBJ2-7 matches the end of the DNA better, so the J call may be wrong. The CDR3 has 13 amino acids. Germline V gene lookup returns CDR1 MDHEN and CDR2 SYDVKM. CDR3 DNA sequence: TGTGCCACCATACAGGGGGAGAAGAACGAGCAGTACTTC. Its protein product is CATIQGEKNEQYF.

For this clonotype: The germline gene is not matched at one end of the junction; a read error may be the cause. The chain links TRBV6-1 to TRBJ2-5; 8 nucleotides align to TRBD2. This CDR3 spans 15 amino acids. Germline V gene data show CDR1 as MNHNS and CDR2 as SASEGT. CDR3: CASSLLTSAYETQYF. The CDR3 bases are TGTGCTAGCAGTCTTCTGACTAGCGCTTACGAGACCCAGTACTTC.

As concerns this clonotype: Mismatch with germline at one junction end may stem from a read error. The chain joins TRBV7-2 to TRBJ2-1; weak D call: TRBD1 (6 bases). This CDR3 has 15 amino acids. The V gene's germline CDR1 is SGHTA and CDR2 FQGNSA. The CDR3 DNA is TGTGTCAGCAGCTTAGCGACAGGCTATTTGAATGAGCAGTTCTTC. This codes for CVSSLATGYLNEQFF.

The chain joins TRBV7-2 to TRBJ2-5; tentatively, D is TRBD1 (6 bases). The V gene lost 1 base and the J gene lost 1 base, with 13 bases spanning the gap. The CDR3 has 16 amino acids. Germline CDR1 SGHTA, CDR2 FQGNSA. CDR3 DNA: TGTGCCAGCAGCTTAGTATGGGGGCAGGGCCAAGAGACCCAGTACTTC. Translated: CASSLVWGQGQETQYF.

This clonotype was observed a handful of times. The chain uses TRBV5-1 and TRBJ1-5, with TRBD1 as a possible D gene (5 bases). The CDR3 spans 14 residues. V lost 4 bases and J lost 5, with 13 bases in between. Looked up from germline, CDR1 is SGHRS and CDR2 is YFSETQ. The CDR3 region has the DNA TGCGCCAGCAGCCCCATGGGACCCGATCAGCCCCAGCATTTT. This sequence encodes CASSPMGPDQPQHF.

This chain's CDR3 is CASSGAYGTGRSAQYF. The CDR3 DNA sequence: TGTGCCAGCAGCGGTGCCTACGGGACAGGGCGCTCGGCGCAGTATTTT. The J gene is TRBJ2-3, the V gene TRBV7-9; the match to TRBD1 covers 9 bases. The germline V gene has CDR1 SEHNR and CDR2 FQNEAQ (reference sequence). Trimming removed 5 bases from V and 10 bases from J; junction bases left unmatched: 16. The CDR3 runs 16 residues.

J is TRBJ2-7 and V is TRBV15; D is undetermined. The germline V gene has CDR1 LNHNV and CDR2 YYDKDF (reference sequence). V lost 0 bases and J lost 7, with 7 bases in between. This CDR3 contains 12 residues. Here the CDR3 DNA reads TGTGCCACCAGCAGAGATTGGGTTGAGCAGTACTTC. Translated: CATSRDWVEQYF.

The CDR3 sequence is CSGRQGGSDTQYF. The CDR3 region has the DNA TGCAGTGGCCGACAGGGGGGGTCAGATACGCAGTATTTT. The gene calls are TRBV20-1 and TRBJ2-3; 9 bases are shared with TRBD1. The CDR3 length is 13 residues. CDR1 DFQATT and CDR2 SNEGSKA come from the germline V gene (reference sequence). Germline trimming cut 7 bases from V and 4 bases from J; bases unmatched to any gene: 6.

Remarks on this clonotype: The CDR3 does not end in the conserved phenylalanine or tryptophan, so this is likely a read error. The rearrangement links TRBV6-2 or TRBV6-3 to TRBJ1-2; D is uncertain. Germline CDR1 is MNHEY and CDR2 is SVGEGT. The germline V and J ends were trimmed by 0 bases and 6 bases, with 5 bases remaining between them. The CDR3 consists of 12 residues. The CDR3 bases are TGTGCCAGCAGTTACTCCGGGGATGGCTACACCTAC. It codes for CASSYSGDGYTY.

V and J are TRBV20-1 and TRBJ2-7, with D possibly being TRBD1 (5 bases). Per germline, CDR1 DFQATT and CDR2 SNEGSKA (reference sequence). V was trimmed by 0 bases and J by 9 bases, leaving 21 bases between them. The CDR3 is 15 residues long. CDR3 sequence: CSARDTRASLGGQYF. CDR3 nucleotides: TGCAGTGCTAGAGATACCAGGGCGTCATTGGGCGGGCAGTACTTC.

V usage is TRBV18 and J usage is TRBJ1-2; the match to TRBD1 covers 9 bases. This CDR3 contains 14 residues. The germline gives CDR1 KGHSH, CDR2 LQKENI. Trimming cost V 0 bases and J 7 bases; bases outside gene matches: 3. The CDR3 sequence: CASSPPWDRAGYTF. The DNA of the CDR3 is TGTGCCAGCTCACCACCCTGGGACAGGGCTGGCTACACCTTC.

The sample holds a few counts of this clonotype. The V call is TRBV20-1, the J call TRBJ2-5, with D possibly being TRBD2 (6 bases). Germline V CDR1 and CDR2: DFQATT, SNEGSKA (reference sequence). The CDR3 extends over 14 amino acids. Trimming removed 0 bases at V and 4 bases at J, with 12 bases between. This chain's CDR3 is CSARDAEGRETQYF. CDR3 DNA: TGCAGTGCTAGAGATGCGGAGGGGCGAGAGACCCAGTACTTC.

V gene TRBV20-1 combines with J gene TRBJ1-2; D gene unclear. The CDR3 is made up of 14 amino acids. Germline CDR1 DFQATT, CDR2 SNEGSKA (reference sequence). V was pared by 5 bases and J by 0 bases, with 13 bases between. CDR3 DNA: TGCAGTGCTCGTCGGGCCACAGCTAACTATGGCTACACCTTC. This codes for CSARRATANYGYTF.

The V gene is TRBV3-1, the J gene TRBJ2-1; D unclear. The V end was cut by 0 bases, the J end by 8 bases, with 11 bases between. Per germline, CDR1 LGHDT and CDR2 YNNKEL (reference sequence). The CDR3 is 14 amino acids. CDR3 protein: CASSQDLGSHEQFF. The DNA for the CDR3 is TGTGCCAGCAGCCAAGATTTAGGGTCCCATGAGCAGTTCTTC.

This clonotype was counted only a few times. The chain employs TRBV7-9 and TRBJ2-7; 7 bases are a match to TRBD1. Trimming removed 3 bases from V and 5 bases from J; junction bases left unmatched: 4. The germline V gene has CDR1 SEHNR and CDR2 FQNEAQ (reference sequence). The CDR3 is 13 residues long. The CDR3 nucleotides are TGTGCCAGCAGCTTTAACAGGGGCGACGAGCAGTACTTC. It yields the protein CASSFNRGDEQYF.

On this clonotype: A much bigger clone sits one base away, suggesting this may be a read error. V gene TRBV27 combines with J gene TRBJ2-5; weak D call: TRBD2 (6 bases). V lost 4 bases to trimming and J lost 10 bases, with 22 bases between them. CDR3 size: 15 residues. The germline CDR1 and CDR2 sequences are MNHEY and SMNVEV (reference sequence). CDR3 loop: CASSSVGLPGVGQYF. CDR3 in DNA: TGTGCCAGCAGTTCCGTCGGACTACCCGGGGTGGGCCAGTACTTC.

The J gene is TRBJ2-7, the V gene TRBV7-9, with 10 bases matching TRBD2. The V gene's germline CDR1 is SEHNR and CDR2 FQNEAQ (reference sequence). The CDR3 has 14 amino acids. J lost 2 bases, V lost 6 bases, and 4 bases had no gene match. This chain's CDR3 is CASRQAGGPYEQYF. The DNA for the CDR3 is TGTGCCAGCAGACAAGCGGGAGGGCCCTACGAGCAGTACTTC.

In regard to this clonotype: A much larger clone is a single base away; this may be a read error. CDR3 loop: CASSSSGRSYNEQFF. CDR3 nucleotide sequence: TGTGCCAGCAGCTCCAGCGGGAGGTCCTACAATGAGCAGTTCTTC. J is TRBJ2-1 and V is TRBV7-2; 9 bases line up with TRBD2. The CDR3 totals 15 residues. V was pared by 4 bases and J by 1 base, with 2 bases of the junction left unmatched. Germline-derived CDR1 and CDR2 are SGHTA and FQGNSA.

The CDR3 sequence is CASSLVGGAEETQYF. CDR3 DNA: TGTGCCAGCAGCTTAGTGGGGGGCGCGGAAGAGACCCAGTACTTC. V and J are TRBV11-2 and TRBJ2-5, with D perhaps assigned TRBD1 or TRBD2 (6 bases each). The CDR3 has 15 residues. V lost 1 base, J lost 3 bases, and 12 bases lay in between. The germline V gene encodes CDR1 SGHAT and CDR2 FQNNGV.